This T cell receptor beta chain was recorded in a study of blood T cell repertoires in COVID-19. About the study: There were acute and convalescent COVID-19 samples, and they came from the United States, Italy and Spain.

Per the study methods: Nucleated cell number was recorded as an estimate derived from reference gene primer amplification. Sequencing was performed with immunoSEQ multiplex PCR; in TCRdb, only in-frame clones are kept and a portion is missing. V and J calls and clone size follow that table, whereas D and trimming were derived from the DNA. This table has about 220,000 clones, 70% to 85% appearing once. The V end lost 0 bases, the J end lost 3 bases, and 15 bases lay between the germline ends. Germline-derived CDR1 and CDR2 are SGHRS and YFSETQ. The CDR3 runs to 16 residues. Participant age was roughly 18 to 89 years, and participants resided in roughly 25 US areas.

This sequence originates from a woman aged 55-70 years who had recovered from COVID-19. Material: PBMCs or T cells enriched from blood (not recorded which). This chain joins TRBV5-1 and TRBJ1-1; D gene uncertain. CDR3 DNA: TGCGCCAGCAGCTTGGCCCCGAGGGAGGCGGACACTGAAGCTTTCTTT. Its protein is CASSLAPREADTEAFF.